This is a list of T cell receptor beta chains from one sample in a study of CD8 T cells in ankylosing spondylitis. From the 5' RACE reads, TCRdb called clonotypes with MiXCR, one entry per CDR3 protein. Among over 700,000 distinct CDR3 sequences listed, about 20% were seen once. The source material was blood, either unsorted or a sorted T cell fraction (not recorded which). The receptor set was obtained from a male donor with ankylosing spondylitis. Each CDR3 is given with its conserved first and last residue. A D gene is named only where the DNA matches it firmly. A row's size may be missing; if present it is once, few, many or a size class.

TGTGCCACCAGGGCTACTAGCGGGGGCTCTCATGAGCAGTTCTTC	CATRATSGGSHEQFF	-	TRBV24-1	TRBJ2-1	TRBD2
TGTGCCAGCAGCTTAGCACAGGGGGTCCCGAATCAGCCCCAGCATTTT	CASSLAQGVPNQPQHF	few	TRBV7-8	TRBJ1-5	TRBD1
TGTGCCAGCAGCTTAGCCCCGACACTAAAGGACAGGGCTAAGACCCAGTACTTC	CASSLAPTLKDRAKTQYF	few	TRBV7-2	TRBJ2-5	TRBD1
TGTGCCAGCAGTTTGGGGTTTAGCGGGGGCTACAATGAGCAGTTCTTC	CASSLGFSGGYNEQFF	-	TRBV28	TRBJ2-1	TRBD2
TGCGCCAGCAGCCAAGAAAGCCTGAACACTGAAGCTTTCTTT	CASSQESLNTEAFF	-	TRBV4-1	TRBJ1-1	-
TGTGCCAGCAGCTTAGGCGCGGCAACAGGGTTGAGGACAGATACGCAGTATTTT	CASSLGAATGLRTDTQYF	-	TRBV11-1	TRBJ2-3	-
TGTGCCAGCAGGACTTTGACAGTGATTAATTCACCCCTCCACTTT	CASRTLTVINSPLHF	-	TRBV2	TRBJ1-6	-
TGCAGTGCTAATATAGCGGAGCACTCCTACAATGAGCAGTTCTTC	CSANIAEHSYNEQFF	-	TRBV20-1	TRBJ2-1	-
TGCAGCGTCCCCGACTTGGGGGGCGCAGATACGCAGTATTTT	CSVPDLGGADTQYF	few	TRBV29-1	TRBJ2-3	-
TGTGCCAGCAGCTCCTTGCTAGCGGGCAATGAGCAGTTCTTC	CASSSLLAGNEQFF	few	TRBV11-2	TRBJ2-1	TRBD2
TGTGCCAGCAGTTTAGGGACAGGAGTGAACACTGAAGCTTTCTTT	CASSLGTGVNTEAFF	-	TRBV12-3/TRBV12-4	TRBJ1-1	TRBD1
TGCAGTGCCGTGGGGACAGATACGCAGTATTTT	CSAVGTDTQYF	once	TRBV20-1	TRBJ2-3	-
TGCGCCAGCAGCTTGTGGAGGGGTGGCACCGGGGAGCTGTTTTTT	CASSLWRGGTGELFF	-	TRBV5-1	TRBJ2-2	-
TGTGCCAGCAGCACGGTGGTCAATGAGCAGTTCTTC	CASSTVVNEQFF	few	TRBV7-2	TRBJ2-1	-
TGCAGCGTAGCCGCCAATCCTAGTTTGACTGAAGCTTTCTTT	CSVAANPSLTEAFF	-	TRBV29-1	TRBJ1-1	-
TGTGCCAGCAGCCGCCGGAACTTTTTAGACCCACGTCATAACTATGGCTACACCTTC	CASSRRNFLDPRHNYGYTF	few	TRBV7-3	TRBJ1-2	-
TGCAGCGTTGTTTTTCTGGGGAGGGTGACCCAGTACTTC	CSVVFLGRVTQYF	-	TRBV29-1	TRBJ2-5	TRBD2
TGCAGTGCTACCCTGCGGCCGAAGGAAGAGCAGTACTTC	CSATLRPKEEQYF	-	TRBV20-1	TRBJ2-7	-
TGCAGCGCTTTACTAGCGGGGGACAATGAGCAGTTCTTC	CSALLAGDNEQFF	many	TRBV29-1	TRBJ2-1	TRBD2
TGCGCCAGCAGCTTGCACTCTAGCGGACCCTACAATGAGCAGTTCTTC	CASSLHSSGPYNEQFF	few	TRBV5-1	TRBJ2-1	TRBD2
TGTGCCAGCAGCTCAGATGACAGCGGGGCGAGATGGTACGAGCAGTACTTC	CASSSDDSGARWYEQYF	once	TRBV7-8	TRBJ2-7	TRBD2
TGTGCCAGCTCACCTGGCGGACGAACTGAAGCTTTCTTT	CASSPGGRTEAFF	few	TRBV18	TRBJ1-1	-
TGTGCCAGCAGTAGAACAGGGGCGGCCTACGAGCAGTACTTC	CASSRTGAAYEQYF	many	TRBV12-3/TRBV12-4	TRBJ2-7	TRBD1
TGTGCCAGCAGTTACACTGGGGGATACGAGCAGTACTTC	CASSYTGGYEQYF	-	TRBV6-5	TRBJ2-7	-
TGTGCCAGCAGCCACCGGGACCTCCAGCGATCACCCCTCCACTTT	CASSHRDLQRSPLHF	-	TRBV3-1	TRBJ1-6	-
TGTGCCAGCAGTTTAGTGGCTAGCGGGGGAGAGACCCAGTACTTC	CASSLVASGGETQYF	few	TRBV12-3/TRBV12-4	TRBJ2-5	TRBD2
TGTGCCAGCTCACCACCGGGACTCCCCACGGAGACCCAGTACTTC	CASSPPGLPTETQYF	-	TRBV18	TRBJ2-5	-
TGTGCCTGGAGTGTCGCGCGCAATCAGCCCCAGCATTTT	CAWSVARNQPQHF	-	TRBV30	TRBJ1-5	-
TGCAGTGGACAGACAGCCAGCTCCTACGAGCAGTACTTC	CSGQTASSYEQYF	many	TRBV20-1	TRBJ2-7	-
TGTGCCAGCGGCCACACGGAAAGCAATCAGCCCCAGCATTTT	CASGHTESNQPQHF	many	TRBV12-3/TRBV12-4	TRBJ1-5	-
TGCAGTGCTTTCAGGACAGGCATAAGAGCGAACACTGAAGCTTTCTTT	CSAFRTGIRANTEAFF	-	TRBV20-1	TRBJ1-1	TRBD1
TGTGCCAGCAGCGTAGTGGGAGGGCCGGGAGAGACCCAGTACTTC	CASSVVGGPGETQYF	few	TRBV9	TRBJ2-5	TRBD2
TGCGCCAGCAGCCAGGCGACAGGGGCAGATACGCAGTATTTT	CASSQATGADTQYF	few	TRBV4-3	TRBJ2-3	TRBD1